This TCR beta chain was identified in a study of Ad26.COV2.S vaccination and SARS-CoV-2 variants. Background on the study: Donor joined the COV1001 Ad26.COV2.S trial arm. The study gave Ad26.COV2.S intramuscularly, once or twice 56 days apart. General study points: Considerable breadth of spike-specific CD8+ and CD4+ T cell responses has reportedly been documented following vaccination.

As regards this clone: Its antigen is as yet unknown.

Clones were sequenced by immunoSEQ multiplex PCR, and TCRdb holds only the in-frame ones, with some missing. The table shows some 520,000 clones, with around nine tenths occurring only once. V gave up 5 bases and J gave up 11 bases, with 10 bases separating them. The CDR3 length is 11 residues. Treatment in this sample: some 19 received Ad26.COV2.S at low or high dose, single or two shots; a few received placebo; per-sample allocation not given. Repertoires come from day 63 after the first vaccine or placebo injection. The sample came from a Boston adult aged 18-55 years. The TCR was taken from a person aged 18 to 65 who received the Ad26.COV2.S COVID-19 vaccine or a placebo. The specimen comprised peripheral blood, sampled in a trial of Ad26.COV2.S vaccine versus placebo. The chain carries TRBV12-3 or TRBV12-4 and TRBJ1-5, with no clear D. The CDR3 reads CASSQVGSQHF. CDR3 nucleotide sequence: TGTGCCAGCAGTCAGGTCGGGTCCCAGCATTTT.